This T cell receptor (beta chain) comes out of a study of blood T cell repertoires in COVID-19. Germline trimming cut 3 bases from V and 3 bases from J; bases unmatched to any gene: 4. Germline V gene sequence: CDR1 KGHSH, CDR2 LQKENI. The CDR3 totals 16 residues. As originally analysed: How many nucleated cells were present was estimated from reference gene primer amplification. Sequencing used immunoSEQ multiplex PCR; TCRdb keeps in-frame clones, though not all of them. Clone size and V and J calls were adopted from that table, with D and trimming inferred from the DNA. Here the sample spans around 75,000 clones, 79% being singletons.

The sequenced sample consisted of peripheral blood. This TCR was recovered from a woman aged 80 or over with active or convalescent COVID-19. V gene TRBV18 combines with J gene TRBJ2-3; 12 bases are a match to TRBD2. The CDR3 is CASSPSSGGATDTQYF. The DNA of the CDR3 is TGTGCCAGCTCACCCTCTAGCGGGGGGGCGACAGATACGCAGTATTTT.